Sequencing of this T cell receptor (beta chain) was carried out in a study of naive and memory T cell subsets. Separate alpha and beta amplification began at the second PCR step. Four subsets defined by CD45RA and CD27 were sorted after CD3, CD4, CD8 and live/dead staining. Two oligonucleotides, mixed equimolar, formed the beta constant-region primer covering TRBC1 and TRBC2. Nested alpha and beta constant-region primers with the SP2 primer drove four PCR rounds on ligated cDNA. TCRdb analysed the UMI-ligation and nested PCR reads with MiXCR anew, one entry per CDR3 protein. Of 95,000 to 150,000 distinct CDR3 sequences listed, about 36% are singletons. Germline V gene sequence: CDR1 KGHSH, CDR2 LQKENI. This CDR3 region has 13 residues. The V and J ends lost 2 bases and 5 bases respectively, with 9 bases between them.

This TCR derives from a human donor in good health. Sequencing was done on a sample of central memory CD4+ T cells from blood. The chain couples TRBV18 to TRBJ1-1, with TRBD1 as a possible D gene (5 bases). CDR3 DNA: TGTGCCAGCTCACCAGGGGCTTGGACTGAAGCTTTCTTT. Translation: CASSPGAWTEAFF.